What follows are 18 T cell receptor beta chains derived from one specimen sequenced in a study of beta chain features in type 1 diabetes. Expressed TCRB transcripts were sequenced, since all the RNA that had been isolated was reverse transcribed. Profiling relied on immunoSEQ multiplex PCR, and the TCRdb table lists in-frame clones only, not all of them. The data contain under 400,000 clones, around a fifth of them seen just once; the ten biggest clones take up 0.035% to 0.055%. Material for sequencing was naive CD4+ T cells from blood. Receptor source: a woman aged 18-35 years in good health.

This clone was found a few times. The chain recombines TRBV18 with TRBJ2-1, with 11 positions matching TRBD1. Germline assignment: CDR1 KGHSH and CDR2 LQKENI. V shed 3 bases, J shed 4 bases, and the junction held 5 bases outside the gene matches. The CDR3 is 16 amino acids. The CDR3 is CASSPRGQGGYNEQFF. The CDR3 DNA is TGTGCCAGCTCACCGAGGGGACAGGGGGGGTACAATGAGCAGTTCTTC.

This clone occurred a few times. Other nucleotide sequences in the sample specify the same CDR3. The gene calls are TRBV20-1 and TRBJ2-5; D gene uncertain. Germline V gene data show CDR1 as DFQATT and CDR2 as SNEGSKA (reference sequence). The ends were cut back, 5 bases at V and 1 base at J, with 2 bases in the middle. The CDR3 sequence is 10 residues long. The CDR3: CSARQETQYF. CDR3 bases: TGCAGTGCTCGCCAAGAGACCCAGTACTTC.

The chain employs TRBV4-3 and TRBJ1-4; D is unresolved. The CDR3 contains 12 residues. Per the germline V gene, CDR1 is LGHNA and CDR2 is YSLEER. Trimming took 2 bases from V and 7 from J, leaving 5 bases between them. The CDR3 spells CASSQSFEKLFF. The CDR3 nucleotides read TGCGCCAGCAGCCAATCTTTTGAAAAACTGTTTTTT.

Only a few counts were recorded for this clone. The genes are TRBV29-1 and TRBJ2-1; 11 nucleotides line up with TRBD1. Germline V CDR1 and CDR2: SQVTM, ANQGSEA. Trimming at V came to 6 bases and at J to 11 bases, leaving 9 bases not matched to a gene. There are 13 residues in the CDR3. CDR3 region: CSVDGQGAQKQFF. Here the CDR3 DNA reads TGCAGCGTAGATGGACAGGGGGCGCAGAAGCAGTTCTTC.

This clone was detected only a few times. The gene calls are TRBV14 and TRBJ1-2; 7 positions match TRBD1. This CDR3 is built from 15 residues. Germline CDR1 reads SGHDN; CDR2 reads FVKESK. V dropped 4 bases and J dropped 3; count of bases not matched to a gene: 8. CDR3 coding DNA: TGTGCCAGCAGCCGACAGGGTAGTAAGGACTATGGCTACACCTTC. This codes for CASSRQGSKDYGYTF.

This clone was seen more than once but under ten times. This chain links TRBV9 with TRBJ2-5; 10 positions match TRBD2. Germline CDR1 and CDR2: SGDLS and YYNGEE. The CDR3 has 16 residues. The V and J ends lost 0 bases and 5 bases, in that order; junction bases with no gene match: 7. The CDR3 reads CASSVAGTSAWETQYF. CDR3 DNA sequence: TGTGCCAGCAGCGTAGCCGGGACTAGCGCTTGGGAGACCCAGTACTTC.

V and J are TRBV6-5 and TRBJ1-2; D might be TRBD1 (5 bases). Trimming left V 7 bases short and J 8 bases short, with 20 bases between. Germline CDR1 is MNHEY and CDR2 is SVGAGI. The CDR3 covers 14 residues. CDR3 in DNA: TGTGCCAGCACCCCCGCCGGGGGGTTTGTAGGCTACACCTTC. The encoded protein is CASTPAGGFVGYTF.

V is TRBV7-3 and J is TRBJ2-2; 7 bases agree with TRBD2. This CDR3 contains 15 residues. Germline V lookup: CDR1 SGHTA, CDR2 FQGTGA. V was pared by 5 bases and J by 7 bases, with 10 bases of the junction left unmatched. For the CDR3, the DNA is TGTGCCAGCAGCCAAGTCCCTAGCGGCGGCGGGGAGCTGTTTTTT. Its protein is CASSQVPSGGGELFF.

The chain couples TRBV19 to TRBJ1-2; 9 bases map to TRBD1. J was trimmed by 2 bases and V by 11 bases; bases with no gene match: 6. CDR1 and CDR2 from the germline V gene are LNHDA and SQIVND (reference sequence). The CDR3 is 13 residues long. The CDR3 is CASEDRGNYGYTF. In nucleotides, the CDR3 is TGTGCCTCCGAGGACAGGGGCAACTATGGCTACACCTTC.

The chain uses TRBV30 and TRBJ1-5; TRBD1 agrees at 9 bases. Per the germline V gene, CDR1 is GTSNPN and CDR2 is SVGIG (reference sequence). V trimming: 7 bases; J trimming: 5 bases; junction bases outside the gene matches: 6. The CDR3 runs to 13 residues. The CDR3 here is CAYKTGGDQPQHF. CDR3 sequence (DNA): TGTGCCTACAAGACAGGGGGAGATCAGCCCCAGCATTTT.

This clone was counted a few times. CDR3 nucleotide sequence: TGTGCCAGCAGCTTAGTCCAGGGGGGCACCGGGGAGCTGTTTTTT. This encodes CASSLVQGGTGELFF. The rearrangement uses TRBV7-2 and TRBJ2-2, with D perhaps matching TRBD1 (7 bases). This CDR3 comprises 15 residues. V lost 1 base to trimming and J lost 4 bases, with 10 bases between them. The V gene's germline CDR1 is SGHTA and CDR2 FQGNSA.

This clone has a handful of counts. V usage is TRBV2 and J usage is TRBJ1-1; D gene uncertain. Trimming removed 8 bases from V and 1 base from J, with 14 bases in between. This CDR3 is 14 amino acids long. The germline gives CDR1 SNHLY, CDR2 FYNNEI. Here the CDR3 DNA reads TGTGCCAGCGGGAGTCGGGTCGGGAACACTGAAGCTTTCTTT. Translated, it gives CASGSRVGNTEAFF. Variable domain in full (rest from reference TRBV2 and TRBJ1-1): EPEVTQTPSHQVTQMGQEVILRCVPISNHLYFYWYRQILGQKVEFLVSFYNNEISEKSEIFDDQFSVERPDGSNFTLKIRSTKLEDSAMYFCASGSRVGNTEAFFGQGTRLTVV.

This chain joins TRBV5-6 and TRBJ1-3, with D possibly TRBD1 on 6 matching bases. CDR1 and CDR2 (germline): SGHDT, YYEEEE. V lost 0 bases and J lost 4, with 14 bases in between. The length of the CDR3 is 16 residues. The CDR3 spells CASSLVAGASGNTIYF. The CDR3 coding sequence is TGTGCCAGCAGCTTGGTGGCGGGGGCATCGGGAAACACCATATATTTT.

The J gene is TRBJ2-3, the V gene TRBV10-3; 11 bases line up with TRBD2. Per the germline V gene, CDR1 is ENHRY and CDR2 is SYGVKD. The trim removed 6 bases at V and 4 bases at J, leaving 6 bases unmatched. This CDR3 spans 15 amino acids. CDR3 amino acids: CAISQLAGVADTQYF. The DNA of the CDR3 is TGTGCCATCAGCCAACTAGCGGGAGTTGCAGATACGCAGTATTTT.

This rearrangement joins TRBV2 to TRBJ1-5; 9 nucleotides align to TRBD1. V was pared by 5 bases and J by 1 base, with 6 bases of the junction left unmatched. CDR3 length: 16 amino acids. Germline V gene data show CDR1 as SNHLY and CDR2 as FYNNEI. DNA for the CDR3: TGTGCCAGCAGTCCGGACAGGGGTCTAAGCAATCAGCCCCAGCATTTT. It yields the protein CASSPDRGLSNQPQHF.

This clone occurred a few times. The DNA of the CDR3 is TGTGCTAGTGGCACAGGAAACTATGGCTACACCTTC. This gives the protein CASGTGNYGYTF. J is TRBJ1-2 and V is TRBV12-5; tentatively, D is TRBD1 (5 bases). This CDR3 is built from 12 residues. The V end was cut by 6 bases, the J end by 2 bases, with 7 bases between. From germline, CDR1 is LGHNT and CDR2 FRNRAP. Full variable domain (remainder filled in from reference TRBV12-5 and TRBJ1-2): DARVTQTPRHKVTEMGQEVTMRCQPILGHNTVFWYRQTMMQGLELLAYFRNRAPLDDSGMPKDRFSAEMPDATLATLKIQPSEPRDSAVYFCASGTGNYGYTFGSGTRLTVV.

A few counts support this clone. This chain joins TRBV9 and TRBJ1-3, with D uncertain. Per germline, CDR1 SGDLS and CDR2 YYNGEE. V lost 4 bases and J 8 bases, leaving 7 bases between the germline ends. The CDR3 spans 11 residues. The CDR3 sequence: CASSLGDTIYF. The CDR3 region has the DNA TGTGCCAGCAGCCTCGGGGACACCATATATTTT.

This chain connects TRBV7-3 to TRBJ1-2, with TRBD1 matching over 11 bases. The CDR3 spans 15 residues. V lost 3 bases to trimming and J lost 1 base; unmatched junction nucleotides: 1. Germline loops: CDR1 SGHTA, CDR2 FQGTGA. The CDR3 DNA reads TGTGCCAGCAGCTTGGGACAGGGGGTTAACTATGGCTACACCTTC. As protein: CASSLGQGVNYGYTF.